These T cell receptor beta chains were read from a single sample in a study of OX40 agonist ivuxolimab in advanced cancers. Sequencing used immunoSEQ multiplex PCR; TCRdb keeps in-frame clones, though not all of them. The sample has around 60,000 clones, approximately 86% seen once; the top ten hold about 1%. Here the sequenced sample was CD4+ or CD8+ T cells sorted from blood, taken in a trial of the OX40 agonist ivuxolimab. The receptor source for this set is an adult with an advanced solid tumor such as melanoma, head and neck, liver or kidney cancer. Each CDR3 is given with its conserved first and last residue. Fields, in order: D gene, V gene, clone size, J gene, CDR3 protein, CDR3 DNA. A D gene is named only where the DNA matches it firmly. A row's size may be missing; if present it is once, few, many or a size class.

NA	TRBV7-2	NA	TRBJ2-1	CASSLMGANNEQFF	TGTGCCAGCAGCTTAATGGGGGCTAACAATGAGCAGTTCTTC
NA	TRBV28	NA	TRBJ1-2	CASSLRETNYGYTF	TGTGCCAGCAGTTTACGAGAGACTAACTATGGCTACACCTTC
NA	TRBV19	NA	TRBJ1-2	CASSRQGTTAFGYTF	TGTGCCAGTTCAAGGCAGGGTACCACGGCGTTTGGCTACACCTTC
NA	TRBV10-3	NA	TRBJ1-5	CAISERSSNQPQHF	TGTGCCATCAGTGAGAGGAGTAGCAATCAGCCCCAGCATTTT
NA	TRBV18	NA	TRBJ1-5	CASSPRGGSNQPQHF	TGTGCCAGCTCACCGCGGGGGGGGAGCAATCAGCCCCAGCATTTT
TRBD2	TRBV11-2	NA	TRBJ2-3	CASSFRLRGNADTQYF	TGTGCCAGCAGCTTTAGGCTGCGGGGGAACGCAGATACGCAGTATTTT
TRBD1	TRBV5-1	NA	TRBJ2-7	CASSLFSGGYEQYF	TGCGCCAGCAGCTTGTTTTCAGGGGGCTACGAGCAGTACTTC
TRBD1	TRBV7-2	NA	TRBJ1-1	CASGPQTGGHTEAFF	TGTGCCAGCGGCCCCCAGACAGGGGGGCACACTGAAGCTTTCTTT
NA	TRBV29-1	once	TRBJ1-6	CSALGDVSWYNSPLHF	TGCAGCGCCCTGGGGGACGTAAGCTGGTATAATTCACCCCTCCACTTT
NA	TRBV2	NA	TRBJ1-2	CASSEGEIYGYTF	TGTGCCAGCAGTGAAGGTGAAATATATGGCTACACCTTC
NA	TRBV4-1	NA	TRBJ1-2	CASSQDSQGLYGYTF	TGCGCCAGCAGCCAAGATAGCCAGGGCCTCTATGGCTACACCTTC
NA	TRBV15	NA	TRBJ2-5	CATSRTRRGAPQETQYF	TGTGCCACCAGCAGAACCCGCCGGGGGGCCCCCCAAGAGACCCAGTACTTC
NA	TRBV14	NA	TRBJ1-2	CASSQGRGTPGYGYTF	TGTGCCAGCAGCCAAGGAAGAGGCACACCGGGTTATGGCTACACCTTC
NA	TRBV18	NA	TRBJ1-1	CASSPGQRNTEAFF	TGTGCCAGCTCACCTGGACAGAGGAACACTGAAGCTTTCTTT
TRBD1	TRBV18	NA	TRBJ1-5	CASSRGTAGNQPQHF	TGTGCCAGCTCACGGGGGACAGCCGGCAATCAGCCCCAGCATTTT
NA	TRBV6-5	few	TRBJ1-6	CASTYDWHLNSPLHF	TGTGCCAGCACTTACGATTGGCACCTCAATTCACCCCTCCACTTT
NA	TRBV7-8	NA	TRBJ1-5	CASSLAGQSNQPQHF	TGTGCCAGCAGCTTAGCGGGACAAAGCAATCAGCCCCAGCATTTT
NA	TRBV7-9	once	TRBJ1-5	CASSLGDLDNQPQHF	TGTGCCAGCAGCTTAGGGGATCTGGATAATCAGCCCCAGCATTTT
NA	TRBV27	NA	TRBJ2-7	CASRTGRREQYF	TGTGCCAGCAGGACAGGGAGGCGAGAGCAGTACTTC
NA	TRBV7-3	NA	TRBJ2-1	CASSLTTSNEQFF	TGTGCCAGCAGCTTGACTACGTCCAATGAGCAGTTCTTC
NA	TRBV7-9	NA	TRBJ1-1	CASSLGQGLGIGEAFF	TGTGCCAGCAGCTTAGGGCAGGGGTTGGGGATTGGTGAAGCTTTCTTT
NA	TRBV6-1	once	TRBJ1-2	CASSEAAGTRWSGNYGYTF	TGTGCCAGCAGTGAAGCAGCGGGAACTCGATGGTCGGGGAACTATGGCTACACCTTC
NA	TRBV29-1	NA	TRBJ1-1	CSGSRGYTEAFF	TGCAGCGGCTCCCGGGGATACACTGAAGCTTTCTTT
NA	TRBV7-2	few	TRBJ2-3	CASSFPGAEADTQYF	TGTGCCAGCAGCTTTCCAGGGGCTGAGGCAGATACGCAGTATTTT
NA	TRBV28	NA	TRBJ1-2	CALGGGAGYGYTF	TGTGCCTTAGGAGGGGGGGCTGGGTATGGCTACACCTTC
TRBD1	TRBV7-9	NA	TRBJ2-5	CASRPRGPAETQYF	TGTGCCAGCAGACCAAGGGGGCCTGCGGAGACCCAGTACTTC
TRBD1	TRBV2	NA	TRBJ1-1	CANNRDSNTEAFF	TGTGCCAACAACCGGGACAGCAACACTGAAGCTTTCTTT
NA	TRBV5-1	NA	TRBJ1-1	CASSLEGRGTEAFF	TGCGCCAGCAGCTTGGAAGGGCGGGGCACTGAAGCTTTCTTT
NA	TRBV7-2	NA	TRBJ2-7	CASSRIQSSYEQYF	TGTGCCAGCAGCAGGATTCAGAGCTCCTACGAGCAGTACTTC
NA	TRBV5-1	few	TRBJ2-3	CASMEGGTDTQYF	TGCGCCAGCATGGAGGGTGGCACAGATACGCAGTATTTT
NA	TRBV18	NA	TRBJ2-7	CASSPDSLYEQYF	TGTGCCAGCTCACCAGATTCCCTCTACGAGCAGTACTTC
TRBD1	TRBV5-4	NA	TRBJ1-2	CASFHRGKRGYTF	TGTGCCAGCTTTCACAGGGGGAAGAGGGGCTACACCTTC
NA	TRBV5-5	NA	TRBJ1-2	CASSLEGQVGGYTF	TGTGCCAGCAGCTTGGAAGGACAAGTTGGTGGCTACACCTTC
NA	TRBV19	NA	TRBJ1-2	CASSVIEFSAGYTF	TGTGCCAGTAGTGTGATCGAGTTTTCAGCTGGCTACACCTTC
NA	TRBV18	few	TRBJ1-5	CASSPMAGNQPQHF	TGTGCCAGCTCACCAATGGCAGGTAATCAGCCCCAGCATTTT
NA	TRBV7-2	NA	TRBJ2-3	CASSLRSGYTDTQYF	TGTGCCAGCAGCTTACGTAGCGGCTACACAGATACGCAGTATTTT
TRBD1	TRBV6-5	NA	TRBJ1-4	CASSYSGQQNEKLFF	TGTGCCAGCAGTTACTCGGGACAGCAAAATGAAAAACTGTTTTTT
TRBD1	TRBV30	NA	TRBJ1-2	CAWSVPSGGPYGYTF	TGTGCCTGGAGTGTACCGTCAGGGGGCCCCTATGGCTACACCTTC
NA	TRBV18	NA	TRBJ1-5	CASSPLQGNQPQHF	TGTGCCAGCTCACCTTTGCAGGGAAATCAGCCCCAGCATTTT
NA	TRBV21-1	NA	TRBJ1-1	CASSRTDRSKINTEAFF	TGTGCCAGCAGCAGGACGGACAGGAGCAAAATAAACACTGAAGCTTTCTTT